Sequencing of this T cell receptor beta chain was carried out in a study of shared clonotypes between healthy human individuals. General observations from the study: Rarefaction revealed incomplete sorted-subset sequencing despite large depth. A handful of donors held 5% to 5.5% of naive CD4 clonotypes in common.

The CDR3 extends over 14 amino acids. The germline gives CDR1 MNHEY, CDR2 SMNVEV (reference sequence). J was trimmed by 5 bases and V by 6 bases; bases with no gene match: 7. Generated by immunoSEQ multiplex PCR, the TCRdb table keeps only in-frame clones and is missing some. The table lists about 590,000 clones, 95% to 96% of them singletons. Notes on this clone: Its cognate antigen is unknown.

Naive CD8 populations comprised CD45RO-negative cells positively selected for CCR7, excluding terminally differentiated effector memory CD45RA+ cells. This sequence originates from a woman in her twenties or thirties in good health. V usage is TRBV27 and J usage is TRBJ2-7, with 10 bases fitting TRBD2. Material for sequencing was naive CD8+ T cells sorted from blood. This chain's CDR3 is CASSQRGGLHEQYF. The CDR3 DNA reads TGTGCCAGCAGCCAGCGGGGGGGGCTACACGAGCAGTACTTC.